This T cell receptor (beta chain) was captured in a study of cytomegalovirus exposure and HLA in healthy donors. Broader study findings: Productive status was seen about 90% or about 30% of the time for most TCR beta V segments in an earlier analysis. The study listed roughly 160 cytomegalovirus-associated TCR beta chains.

PCR amplification relied on 60 Vbeta primers (plus 13 Jbeta primers). Some clones are missing from TCRdb's copy, which holds only in-frame ones; the method was immunoSEQ multiplex PCR. This specimen shows roughly 41,000 clones; the ten leading clones hold less than 1.2%. Per germline, CDR1 SGHDN and CDR2 FVKESK. The CDR3 runs 16 residues. Trimming removed 4 bases at V and 2 bases at J, with 17 bases between. Comments on this clone: The antigen remains unidentified.

The chain joins TRBV14 to TRBJ2-5, with D possibly being TRBD1 (6 bases). Sequencing used PBMCs. The clonotype was recovered from a woman aged 40 to 50 in good health and CMV-seronegative. The CDR3 is CASSPPEWTAQETQYF. CDR3 nucleotides: TGTGCCAGCAGCCCCCCTGAGTGGACAGCTCAAGAGACCCAGTACTTC.